This entry is about one T cell receptor beta chain. The sample originates from a study of blood T cell repertoires in COVID-19. CDR1 is SNHLY, CDR2 FYNNEI, per germline. V shed 4 bases, J shed 8 bases, and the junction held 5 bases outside the gene matches. There are 13 residues in the CDR3. Generated by immunoSEQ multiplex PCR, the TCRdb table keeps only in-frame clones and is missing some. The table includes about 50,000 clones, around 86% detected once. This TCR derives from a man aged 45-60 years with active COVID-19. Sequencing was carried out using peripheral blood. The chain joins TRBV2 to TRBJ2-4; 7 nucleotides agree with TRBD1. The CDR3 sequence: CASSVITGDIQYF. The CDR3 DNA reads TGTGCCAGCAGTGTGATAACAGGGGACATTCAGTACTTC.